The next 10 T cell receptor beta chains were all read from a single sample in a study of blood T cell repertoires in COVID-19. The assay was immunoSEQ multiplex PCR, and TCRdb's table has in-frame clones only and misses some. Altogether under 200,000 clones are present, around 80% being singletons, with the ten largest covering 7.3%. The specimen sequenced was PBMCs or T cells enriched from blood (not recorded which). Receptor source: a man aged 50-59 years who had recovered from COVID-19.

V usage is TRBV7-8 and J usage is TRBJ1-5; the match to TRBD1 covers 9 bases. Germline CDR1 reads SGHVS; CDR2 reads FQNEAQ. There are 15 residues in the CDR3. V dropped 5 bases and J dropped 6; count of bases not matched to a gene: 8. CDR3 nucleotides: TGTGCCAGCAGCGCCCAGGGACAGGGTAGTCAGCCCCAGCATTTT. This gives the protein CASSAQGQGSQPQHF.

The CDR3 region has the DNA TGTGCCAGCAGCTGGACAGCGAACACCGGGGAGCTGTTTTTT. Protein sequence: CASSWTANTGELFF. V gene TRBV19 combines with J gene TRBJ2-2, with D tentatively TRBD1 (6 bases). The germline V gene encodes CDR1 LNHDA and CDR2 SQIVND (reference sequence). The CDR3 sequence is 14 residues long. V was shortened by 9 bases and J by 0 bases, with 11 bases between the two germline ends.

CDR3 DNA sequence: TGTGCCAGCAGCCTAGGACAGGTCCGAACTGAAGCTTTCTTT. Amino acids: CASSLGQVRTEAFF. The chain combines TRBV7-8 with TRBJ1-1; TRBD1 aligns across 7 bases. The length of the CDR3 is 14 residues. With V trimmed by 5 bases and J by 5 bases, 8 bases remained unmatched. CDR1 is SGHVS, CDR2 FQNEAQ, per germline.

The chain carries TRBV5-1 and TRBJ2-3; TRBD1 aligns across 7 bases. This CDR3 is 15 amino acids long. V shed 3 bases, J shed 0 bases, and the junction held 4 bases outside the gene matches. From germline, CDR1 is SGHRS and CDR2 YFSETQ. DNA of the CDR3: TGCGCCAGCAGCTGGACAGGATTTAGCACAGATACGCAGTATTTT. It yields the protein CASSWTGFSTDTQYF. Full variable domain (outside the CDR3, taken from reference TRBV5-1 and TRBJ2-3): KAGVTQTPRYLIKTRGQQVTLSCSPISGHRSVSWYQQTPGQGLQFLFEYFSETQRNKGNFPGRFSGRQFSNSRSEMNVSTLELGDSALYLCASSWTGFSTDTQYFGPGTRLTVL.

V and J are TRBV13 and TRBJ1-2; possibly TRBD1 for D (6 bases). Looked up from germline, CDR1 is PRHDT and CDR2 is FYEKMQ (reference sequence). The ends were cut back, 5 bases at V and 0 bases at J, with 10 bases in the middle. The CDR3 loop spans 14 amino acids. CDR3 sequence (DNA): TGTGCCAGCAGCGCACGGACAGCTAACTATGGCTACACCTTC. Its translation: CASSARTANYGYTF.

The chain has TRBV7-9 and TRBJ2-1; unclear D gene. CDR3 length equals 16 residues. V gave up 6 bases and J gave up 5 bases, with 20 bases separating them. Germline V gene data show CDR1 as SEHNR and CDR2 as FQNEAQ (reference sequence). For the CDR3, the DNA is TGTGCCAGCAGTTCGTACCAGAACCGCCTTAACAATGAGCAGTTCTTC. It encodes CASSSYQNRLNNEQFF.

V gene TRBV5-6 combines with J gene TRBJ2-5, with D possibly being TRBD1 (5 bases). V was clipped by 4 bases and J by 0 bases, with 13 bases between them. The V gene's germline CDR1 is SGHDT and CDR2 YYEEEE. This CDR3 is built from 15 residues. CDR3 coding DNA: TGTGCCAGCAGCCGGCAGAACAGGTACCAAGAGACCCAGTACTTC. This encodes CASSRQNRYQETQYF.

The rearrangement uses TRBV18 and TRBJ2-2; the D is unclear. This CDR3 has 12 residues. Germline V lookup: CDR1 KGHSH, CDR2 LQKENI. V lost 6 bases to trimming and J lost 8 bases, with 10 bases between them. The CDR3 reads CASSVLGGELFF. The CDR3 coding sequence is TGTGCCAGCTCCGTCCTCGGGGGGGAGCTGTTTTTT.

This chain uses TRBV9 with TRBJ2-1, with D possibly TRBD1 on 5 matching bases. Germline lookup yields CDR1 SGDLS and CDR2 YYNGEE. The V and J ends lost 0 bases and 6 bases respectively, with 10 bases between them. This CDR3 contains 14 residues. CDR3 DNA sequence: TGTGCCAGCAGCGTAGTTACCCAGGGCAATGAGCAGTTCTTC. Translated: CASSVVTQGNEQFF.

J is TRBJ1-2 and V is TRBV7-9; TRBD1 aligns across 8 bases. With V trimmed by 7 bases and J by 7 bases, 8 bases remained unmatched. Germline V gives CDR1 SEHNR, CDR2 FQNEAQ (reference sequence). The CDR3 covers 13 residues. In DNA, the CDR3 is TGTGCCAGCAACCGAACAGGGGGTGGTGGCTACACCTTC. It yields the protein CASNRTGGGGYTF.